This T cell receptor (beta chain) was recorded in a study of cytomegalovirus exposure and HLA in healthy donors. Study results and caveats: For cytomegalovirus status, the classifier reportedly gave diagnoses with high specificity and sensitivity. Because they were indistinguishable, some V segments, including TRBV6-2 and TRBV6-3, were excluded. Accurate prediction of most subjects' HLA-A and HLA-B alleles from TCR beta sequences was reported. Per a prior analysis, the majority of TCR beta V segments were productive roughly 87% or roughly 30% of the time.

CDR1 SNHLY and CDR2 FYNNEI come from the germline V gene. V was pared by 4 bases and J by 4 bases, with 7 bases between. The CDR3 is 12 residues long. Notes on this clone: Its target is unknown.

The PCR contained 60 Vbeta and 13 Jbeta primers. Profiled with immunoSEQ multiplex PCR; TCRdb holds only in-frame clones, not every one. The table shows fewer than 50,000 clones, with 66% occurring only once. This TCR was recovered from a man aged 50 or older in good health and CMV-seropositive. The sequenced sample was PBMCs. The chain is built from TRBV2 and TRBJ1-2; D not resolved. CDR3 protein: CASSVNSYGYTF. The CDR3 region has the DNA TGTGCCAGCAGTGTAAACAGCTATGGCTACACCTTC.